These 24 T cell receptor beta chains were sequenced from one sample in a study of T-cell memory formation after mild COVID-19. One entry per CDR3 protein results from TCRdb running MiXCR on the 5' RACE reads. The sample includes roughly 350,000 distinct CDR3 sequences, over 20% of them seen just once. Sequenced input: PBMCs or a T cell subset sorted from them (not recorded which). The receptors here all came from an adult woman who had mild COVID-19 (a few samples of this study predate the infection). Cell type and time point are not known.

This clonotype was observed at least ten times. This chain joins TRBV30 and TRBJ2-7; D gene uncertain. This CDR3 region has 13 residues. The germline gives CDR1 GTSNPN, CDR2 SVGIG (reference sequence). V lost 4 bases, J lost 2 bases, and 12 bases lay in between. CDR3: CAWTSKVTYEQYF. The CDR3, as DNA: TGTGCCTGGACCTCAAAGGTGACCTACGAGCAGTACTTC.

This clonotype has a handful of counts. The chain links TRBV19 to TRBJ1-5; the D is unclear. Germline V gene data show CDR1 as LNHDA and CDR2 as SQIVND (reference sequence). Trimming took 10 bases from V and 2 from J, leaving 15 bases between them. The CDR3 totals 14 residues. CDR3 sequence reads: CATERVAGNQPQHF. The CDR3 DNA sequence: TGTGCCACCGAGCGCGTAGCAGGCAATCAGCCCCAGCATTTT.

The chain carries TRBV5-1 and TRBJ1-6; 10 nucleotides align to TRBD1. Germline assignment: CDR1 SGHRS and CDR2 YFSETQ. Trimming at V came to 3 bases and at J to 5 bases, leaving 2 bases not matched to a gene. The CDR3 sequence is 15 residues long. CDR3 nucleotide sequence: TGCGCCAGCAGCTGGGGACAGGGGAATAATTCACCCCTCCACTTT. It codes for CASSWGQGNNSPLHF.

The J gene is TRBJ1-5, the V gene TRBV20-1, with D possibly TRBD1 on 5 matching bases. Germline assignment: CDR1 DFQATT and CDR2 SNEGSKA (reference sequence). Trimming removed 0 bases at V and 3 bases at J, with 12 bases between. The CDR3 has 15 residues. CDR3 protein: CSAREYTGFNQPQHF. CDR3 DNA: TGCAGTGCTAGAGAATATACAGGTTTCAATCAGCCCCAGCATTTT.

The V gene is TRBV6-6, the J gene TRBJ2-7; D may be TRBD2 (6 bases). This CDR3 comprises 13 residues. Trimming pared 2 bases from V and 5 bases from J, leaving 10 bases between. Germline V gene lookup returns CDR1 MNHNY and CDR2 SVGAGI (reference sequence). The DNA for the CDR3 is TGTGCCAGCAGTTACGAGTGGGGGGACGAGCAGTACTTC. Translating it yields CASSYEWGDEQYF.

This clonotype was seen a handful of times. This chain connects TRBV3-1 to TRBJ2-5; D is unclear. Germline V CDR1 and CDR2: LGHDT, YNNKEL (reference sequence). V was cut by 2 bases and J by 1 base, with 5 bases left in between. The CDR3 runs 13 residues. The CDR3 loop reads CASSQTLQETQYF. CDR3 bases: TGTGCCAGCAGCCAAACCCTCCAAGAGACCCAGTACTTC.

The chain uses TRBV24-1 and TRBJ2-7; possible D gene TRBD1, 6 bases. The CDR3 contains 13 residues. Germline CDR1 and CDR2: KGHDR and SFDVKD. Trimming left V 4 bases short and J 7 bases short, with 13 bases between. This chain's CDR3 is CATSEPGAREQYF. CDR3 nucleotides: TGTGCCACCAGTGAGCCAGGGGCGCGGGAGCAGTACTTC.

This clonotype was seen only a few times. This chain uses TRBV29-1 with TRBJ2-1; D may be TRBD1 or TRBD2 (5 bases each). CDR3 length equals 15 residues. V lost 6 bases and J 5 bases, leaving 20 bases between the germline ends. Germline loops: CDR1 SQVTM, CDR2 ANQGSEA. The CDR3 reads CSVVGVPGPNNEQFF. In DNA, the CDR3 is TGCAGCGTGGTTGGGGTACCGGGACCCAACAATGAGCAGTTCTTC.

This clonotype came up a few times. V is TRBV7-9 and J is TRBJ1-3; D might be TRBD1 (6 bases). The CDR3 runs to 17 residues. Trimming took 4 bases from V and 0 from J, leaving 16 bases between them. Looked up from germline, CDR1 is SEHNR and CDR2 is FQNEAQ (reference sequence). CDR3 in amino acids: CASSSFTGQPSGNTIYF. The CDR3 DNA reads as TGTGCCAGCAGCTCCTTTACAGGACAGCCCTCTGGAAACACCATATATTTT.

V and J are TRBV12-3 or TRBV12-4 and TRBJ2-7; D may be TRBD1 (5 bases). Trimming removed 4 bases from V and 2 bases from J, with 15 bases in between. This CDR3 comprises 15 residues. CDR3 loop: CASSSELARAYEQYF. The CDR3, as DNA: TGTGCCAGCAGTTCCGAACTGGCCAGGGCCTACGAGCAGTACTTC.

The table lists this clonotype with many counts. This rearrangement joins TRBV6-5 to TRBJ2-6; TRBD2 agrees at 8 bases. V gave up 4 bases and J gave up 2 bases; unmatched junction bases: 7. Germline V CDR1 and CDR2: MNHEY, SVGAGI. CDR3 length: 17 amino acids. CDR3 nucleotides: TGTGCCAGCAGTTCGGAACTAGCGGAGCCTGGGGCCAACGTCCTGACTTTC. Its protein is CASSSELAEPGANVLTF.

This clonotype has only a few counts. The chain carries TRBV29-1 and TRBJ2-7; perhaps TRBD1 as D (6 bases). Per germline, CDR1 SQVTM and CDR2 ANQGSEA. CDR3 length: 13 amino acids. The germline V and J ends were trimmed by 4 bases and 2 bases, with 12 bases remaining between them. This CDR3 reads CSVVTGNTYEQYF. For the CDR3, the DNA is TGCAGCGTTGTTACAGGGAACACCTACGAGCAGTACTTC.

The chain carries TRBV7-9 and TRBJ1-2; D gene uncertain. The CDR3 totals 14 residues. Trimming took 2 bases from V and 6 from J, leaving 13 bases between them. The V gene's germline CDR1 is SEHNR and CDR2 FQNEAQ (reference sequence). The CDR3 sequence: CASSLNLVVDGYTF. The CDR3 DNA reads TGTGCCAGCAGCTTAAACCTAGTTGTGGATGGCTACACCTTC. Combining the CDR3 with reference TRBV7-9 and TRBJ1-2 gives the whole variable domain DTGVSQNPRHKITKRGQNVTFRCDPISEHNRLYWYRQTLGQGPEFLTYFQNEAQLEKSRLLSDRFSAERPKGSFSTLEIQRTEQGDSAMYLCASSLNLVVDGYTFGSGTRLTVV.

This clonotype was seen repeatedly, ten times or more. The CDR3 sequence: CASSPGVLDRAHEQYF. The CDR3 DNA sequence: TGCGCCAGCAGCCCCGGGGTCCTGGACAGGGCCCACGAGCAGTACTTC. The chain employs TRBV4-1 and TRBJ2-7; 8 bases fit TRBD1. The V gene's germline CDR1 is MGHRA and CDR2 YSYEKL. J lost 5 bases, V lost 4 bases, and 13 bases had no gene match. CDR3 length: 16 amino acids.

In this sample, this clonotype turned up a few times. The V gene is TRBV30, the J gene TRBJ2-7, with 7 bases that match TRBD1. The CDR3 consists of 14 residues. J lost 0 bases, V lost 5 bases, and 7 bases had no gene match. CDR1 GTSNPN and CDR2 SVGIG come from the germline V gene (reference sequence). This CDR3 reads CAWALQGFSYEQYF. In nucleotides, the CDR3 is TGTGCCTGGGCCCTACAGGGGTTCTCCTACGAGCAGTACTTC.

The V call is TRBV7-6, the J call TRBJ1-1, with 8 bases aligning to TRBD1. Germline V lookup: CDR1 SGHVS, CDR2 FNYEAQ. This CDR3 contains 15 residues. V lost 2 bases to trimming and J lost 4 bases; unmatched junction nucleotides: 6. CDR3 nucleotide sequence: TGTGCCAGCAGCTTAAACAGGGGGGAGGGCACTGAAGCTTTCTTT. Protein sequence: CASSLNRGEGTEAFF.

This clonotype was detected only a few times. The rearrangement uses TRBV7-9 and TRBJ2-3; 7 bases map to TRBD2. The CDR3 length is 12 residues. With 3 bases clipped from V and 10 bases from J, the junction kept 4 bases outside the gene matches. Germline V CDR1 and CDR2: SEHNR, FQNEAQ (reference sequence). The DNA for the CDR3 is TGTGCCAGCAGCTTTTCTAGCGGACCGCAGTATTTT. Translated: CASSFSSGPQYF.

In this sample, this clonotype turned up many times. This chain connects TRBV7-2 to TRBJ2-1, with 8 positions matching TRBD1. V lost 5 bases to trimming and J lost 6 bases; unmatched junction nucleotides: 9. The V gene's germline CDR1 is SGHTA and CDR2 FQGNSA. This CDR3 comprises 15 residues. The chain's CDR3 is CASSPTAGQGNEQFF. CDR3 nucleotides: TGTGCCAGCAGCCCCACGGCCGGACAGGGCAATGAGCAGTTCTTC.

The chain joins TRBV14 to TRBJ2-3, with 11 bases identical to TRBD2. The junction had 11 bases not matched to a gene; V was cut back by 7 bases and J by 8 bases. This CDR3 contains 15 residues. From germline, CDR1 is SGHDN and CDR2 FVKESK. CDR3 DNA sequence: TGTGCCAGCACCCACTCTGGGGGACTAGCGGCTACGCAGTATTTT. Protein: CASTHSGGLAATQYF.

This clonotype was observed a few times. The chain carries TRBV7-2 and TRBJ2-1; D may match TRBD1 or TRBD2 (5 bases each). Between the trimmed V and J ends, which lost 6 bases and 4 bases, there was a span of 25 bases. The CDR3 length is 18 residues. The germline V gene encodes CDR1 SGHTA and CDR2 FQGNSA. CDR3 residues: CASRPQAVRSGQYNEQFF. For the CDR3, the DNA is TGTGCCAGCAGACCCCAGGCCGTACGGAGCGGACAATACAATGAGCAGTTCTTC. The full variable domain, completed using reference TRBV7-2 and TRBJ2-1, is GAGVSQSPSNKVTEKGKDVELRCDPISGHTALYWYRQSLGQGLEFLIYFQGNSAPDKSGLPSDRFSAERTGGSVSTLTIQRTQQEDSAVYLCASRPQAVRSGQYNEQFFGPGTRLTVL.

CDR3 DNA sequence: TGTGCCAGCAGCCATCCGTTGGGACTAGACTCCTACAATGAGCAGTTCTTC. Translated, it gives CASSHPLGLDSYNEQFF. The chain carries TRBV4-2 and TRBJ2-1; TRBD2 agrees at 8 bases. This CDR3 comprises 17 residues. Germline-derived CDR1 and CDR2 are LGHNA and YNFKEQ. With V trimmed by 3 bases and J by 0 bases, 7 bases remained unmatched.

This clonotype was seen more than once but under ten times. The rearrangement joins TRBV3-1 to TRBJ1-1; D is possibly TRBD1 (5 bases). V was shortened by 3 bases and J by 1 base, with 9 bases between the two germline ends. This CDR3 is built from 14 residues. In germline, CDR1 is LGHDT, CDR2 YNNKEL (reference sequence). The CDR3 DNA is TGTGCCAGCAGCCATGAGACAGAGAACACTGAAGCTTTCTTT. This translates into CASSHETENTEAFF.

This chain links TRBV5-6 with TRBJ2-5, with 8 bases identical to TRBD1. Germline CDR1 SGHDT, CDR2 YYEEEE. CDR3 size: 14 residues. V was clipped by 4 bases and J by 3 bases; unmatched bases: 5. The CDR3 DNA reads TGTGCCAGCAGCACTGGACAGGGAGAAGAGACCCAGTACTTC. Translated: CASSTGQGEETQYF.

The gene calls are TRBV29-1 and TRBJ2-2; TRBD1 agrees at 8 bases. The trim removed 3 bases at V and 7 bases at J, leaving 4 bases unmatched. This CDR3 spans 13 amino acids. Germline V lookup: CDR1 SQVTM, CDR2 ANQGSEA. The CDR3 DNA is TGCAGCGTTGACAGGGGGCTCGGCGGGGAGCTGTTTTTT. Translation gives CSVDRGLGGELFF.